Each of the 10 T cell receptor beta chains below was sequenced from the same sample in a study of blood T cell repertoires in COVID-19. TCRdb's table, derived via immunoSEQ multiplex PCR, lists solely in-frame clones and lacks some. This sample carries over 200,000 clones, about 90% of them seen once, and the ten largest clones take 1.9%. Sequencing was performed on peripheral blood. The origin of the receptors is a man aged 35 to 55 with active or convalescent COVID-19.

CDR3 sequence: CASSLAWTNGYTF. DNA of the CDR3: TGTGCCAGCAGCTTAGCCTGGACTAATGGCTACACCTTC. The rearrangement links TRBV11-2 to TRBJ1-2; no definite D call. Trimming cost V 1 base and J 6 bases, with 9 bases left between them. The CDR3 contains 13 residues. From germline, CDR1 is SGHAT and CDR2 FQNNGV.

The chain has TRBV19 and TRBJ2-7; D is possibly TRBD1 (6 bases). The V and J ends lost 4 bases and 3 bases respectively, with 16 bases between them. Germline values: CDR1 LNHDA, CDR2 SQIVND (reference sequence). The CDR3 runs to 15 residues. As DNA, the CDR3 is TGTGCCAGTAGTAAGTCCGGGACAAGCCTCTACGAGCAGTACTTC. It yields the protein CASSKSGTSLYEQYF. The full variable domain, rest sourced from reference TRBV19 and TRBJ2-7, is DGGITQSPKYLFRKEGQNVTLSCEQNLNHDAMYWYRQDPGQGLRLIYYSQIVNDFQKGDIAEGYSVSREKKESFPLTVTSAQKNPTAFYLCASSKSGTSLYEQYFGPGTRLTVT.

V usage is TRBV19 and J usage is TRBJ1-2, with no clear D. The length of the CDR3 is 14 residues. The germline V gene has CDR1 LNHDA and CDR2 SQIVND (reference sequence). V was clipped by 7 bases and J by 2 bases, with 14 bases between them. The CDR3 coding sequence is TGTGCCAGTAAACATCGGGGTATCAACTATGGCTACACCTTC. This codes for CASKHRGINYGYTF.

The rearrangement links TRBV19 to TRBJ2-3; 10 bases are shared with TRBD2. J was trimmed by 7 bases and V by 4 bases; bases with no gene match: 8. Germline V gene lookup returns CDR1 LNHDA and CDR2 SQIVND (reference sequence). CDR3 size: 15 residues. The CDR3 DNA reads as TGTGCCAGTAGTAGACCTAGCGGGAGTGCATATACGCAGTATTTT. This encodes CASSRPSGSAYTQYF.

The table lists this clone with a count of one. The chain combines TRBV6-5 with TRBJ1-3; the D gene is possibly TRBD1 (6 bases). V lost 2 bases to trimming and J lost 4 bases, with 9 bases between them. The CDR3 runs 14 residues. Germline CDR1 is MNHEY and CDR2 is SVGAGI. CDR3 protein: CASSYQGPGNTIYF. The CDR3, as DNA: TGTGCCAGCAGTTACCAGGGGCCCGGAAACACCATATATTTT.

The chain uses TRBV28 and TRBJ2-3; D may be TRBD2 (5 bases). CDR3 size: 14 residues. The V gene lost 8 bases and the J gene lost 2 bases, with 14 bases spanning the gap. The V gene's germline CDR1 is MDHEN and CDR2 SYDVKM. The CDR3 sequence is CASGRGQNTDTQYF. The CDR3, as DNA: TGTGCCAGCGGGAGAGGGCAGAACACAGATACGCAGTATTTT.

This sequence joins TRBV5-1 and TRBJ2-4, with a possible D match to TRBD1 (5 bases). The CDR3 has 15 residues. Trimming took 4 bases from V and 4 from J, leaving 15 bases between them. Germline V gene lookup returns CDR1 SGHRS and CDR2 YFSETQ. CDR3 region: CASSPAAGQKNIQYF. The CDR3 bases are TGCGCCAGCAGCCCCGCGGCAGGGCAAAAAAACATTCAGTACTTC.

The V and J genes are TRBV24-1 and TRBJ2-3, with D possibly TRBD1 on 6 matching bases. The CDR3 covers 16 residues. From germline, CDR1 is KGHDR and CDR2 SFDVKD. Trimming cost V 5 bases and J 0 bases, with 14 bases left between them. The CDR3 reads CATSVGTLSSTDTQYF. The CDR3 coding sequence is TGTGCCACCAGTGTGGGGACACTATCTAGCACAGATACGCAGTATTTT.

The chain is built from TRBV3-1 (or the pseudogene TRBV3-2) and TRBJ1-4; D not resolved. CDR3 size: 15 residues. CDR1 is LGHDT, CDR2 YNNKEL, per germline (reference sequence). The V end lost 0 bases, the J end lost 11 bases, and 16 bases lay between the germline ends. The CDR3 protein is CASSQDETRREKLFF. CDR3 nucleotide sequence: TGTGCCAGCAGCCAAGATGAGACCAGGAGGGAGAAACTGTTTTTT.

This clone has a handful of counts. The chain uses TRBV3-1 (or the pseudogene TRBV3-2) and TRBJ2-5; TRBD2 aligns across 7 bases. In germline, CDR1 is LGHDT, CDR2 YNNKEL (reference sequence). The CDR3 runs to 17 residues. V was clipped by 1 base and J by 2 bases; unmatched bases: 10. CDR3 sequence reads: CASSQGMGQRGQETQYF. CDR3 nucleotide sequence: TGTGCCAGCAGCCAAGGAATGGGCCAGCGGGGACAAGAGACCCAGTACTTC.